The TCR beta chain under discussion was sequenced for a study of Graves' ophthalmopathy and Graves' hyperthyroidism. Overall study findings and caveats: For predicting ophthalmopathy progression, the model had more than 60% sensitivity and 72.22% specificity. Ophthalmopathy was separated from stable hyperthyroidism by a 13-signature model with roughly 91% sensitivity and approximately 79% specificity.

This CDR3 has 14 amino acids. Germline loops: CDR1 KGHDR, CDR2 SFDVKD. V was clipped by 0 bases and J by 5 bases, with 7 bases between them. At least ten counts were recorded for this clonotype. Its antigen is unknown. As the template, RNA transcripts were used to amplify TCR beta CDR3 regions. Second-round multiplex PCR came after a first-round RT-PCR that employed HTBI primers. TCRdb passed the multiplex PCR reads through MiXCR, listing each CDR3 protein once. The sample records approximately 700,000 distinct CDR3 sequences, roughly 40% being singletons. This clonotype originated in an adult man with Graves' ophthalmopathy. The V call is TRBV24-1, the J call TRBJ1-5; D gene uncertain. Sequencing was performed on peripheral blood. The DNA for the CDR3 is TGTGCCACCAGTGATTTGCCCTCGGATCAGCCCCAGCATTTT. It codes for CATSDLPSDQPQHF.